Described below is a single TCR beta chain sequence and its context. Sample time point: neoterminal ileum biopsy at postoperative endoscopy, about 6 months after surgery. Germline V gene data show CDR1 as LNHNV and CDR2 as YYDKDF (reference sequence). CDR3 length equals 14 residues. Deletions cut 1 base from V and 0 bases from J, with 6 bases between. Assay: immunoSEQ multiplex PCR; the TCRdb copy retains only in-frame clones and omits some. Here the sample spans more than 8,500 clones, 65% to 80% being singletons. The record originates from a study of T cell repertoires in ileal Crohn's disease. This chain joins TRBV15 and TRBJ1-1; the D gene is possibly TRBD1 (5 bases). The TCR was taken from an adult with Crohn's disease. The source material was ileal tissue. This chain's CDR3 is CATSRGTLNTEAFF. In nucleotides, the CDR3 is TGTGCCACCAGCAGAGGGACATTGAACACTGAAGCTTTCTTT.